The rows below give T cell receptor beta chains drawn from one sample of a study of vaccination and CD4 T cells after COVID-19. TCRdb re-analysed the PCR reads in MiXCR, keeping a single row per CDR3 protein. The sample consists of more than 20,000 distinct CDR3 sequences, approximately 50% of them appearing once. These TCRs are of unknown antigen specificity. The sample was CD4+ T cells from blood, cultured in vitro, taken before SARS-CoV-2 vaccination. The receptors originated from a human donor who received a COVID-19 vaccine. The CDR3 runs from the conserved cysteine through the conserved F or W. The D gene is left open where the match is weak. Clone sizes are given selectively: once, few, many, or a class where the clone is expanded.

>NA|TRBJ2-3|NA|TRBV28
CASSSRRPEGGTQYF
TGTGCCAGCAGTTCCAGACGCCCTGAGGGCGGTACGCAGTATTTT
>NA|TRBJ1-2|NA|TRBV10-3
CAIRGALLSTNYGYAF
TGTGCCATCAGGGGGGCCCTACTTTCGACTAACTATGGCTACGCCTTC
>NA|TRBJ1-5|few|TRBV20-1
CSARTQGSQPQHF
TGCAGTGCTCGAACCCAGGGGAGCCAGCCCCAGCATTTT
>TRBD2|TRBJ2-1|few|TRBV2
CASSGLVSEQFF
TGTGCCAGCAGCGGACTAGTCAGTGAGCAGTTCTTC
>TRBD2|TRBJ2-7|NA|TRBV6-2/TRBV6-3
CASSHRGGGFYEQYF
TGTGCCAGCAGTCACCGCGGGGGGGGATTCTACGAGCAGTACTTC
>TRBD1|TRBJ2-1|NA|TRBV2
CASSPRQGKFIYNEQFF
TGTGCCAGCAGTCCTAGACAGGGGAAGTTTATCTACAATGAGCAGTTCTTC
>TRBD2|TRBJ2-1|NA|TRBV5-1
CASSLASGSYNEQFF
TGCGCCAGCAGCTTGGCTAGCGGCTCCTACAATGAGCAGTTCTTC
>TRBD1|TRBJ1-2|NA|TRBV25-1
CASRQQGAQGYTF
TGTGCCAGCAGACAACAGGGGGCGCAGGGCTACACCTTC
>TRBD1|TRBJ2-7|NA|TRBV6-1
CASSQSGTGSYEQYF
TGTGCCAGCAGCCAATCCGGGACAGGGTCCTACGAGCAGTACTTC
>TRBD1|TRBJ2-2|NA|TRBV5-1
CASSPGQGNTGELFF
TGCGCCAGCAGCCCGGGACAGGGGAACACCGGGGAGCTGTTTTTT
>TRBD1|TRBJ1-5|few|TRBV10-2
CASRDRGPSNQPQHF
TGCGCCAGCAGGGACAGGGGGCCAAGCAATCAGCCCCAGCATTTT
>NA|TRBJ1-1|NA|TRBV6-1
CASRGAVMNTEAFF
TGTGCCAGCAGAGGGGCAGTAATGAACACTGAAGCTTTCTTT
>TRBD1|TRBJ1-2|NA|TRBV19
CASSINRGMYYGYTF
TGTGCCAGTAGTATTAACAGGGGGATGTACTATGGCTACACCTTC
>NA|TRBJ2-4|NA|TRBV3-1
CASSQGPQPAKNIQYF
TGTGCCAGCAGCCAAGGCCCTCAACCAGCCAAAAACATTCAGTACTTC
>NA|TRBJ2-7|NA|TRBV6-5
CASSYSPGYYEQYF
TGTGCCAGCAGTTACTCGCCAGGTTACTACGAGCAGTACTTC
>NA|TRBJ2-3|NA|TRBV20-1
CSAPTSTDTQYF
TGCAGTGCTCCCACTAGCACAGATACGCAGTATTTT
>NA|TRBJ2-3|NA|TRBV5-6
CASSFSQVPSTDTQYF
TGTGCCAGCAGCTTCAGCCAGGTCCCTAGCACAGATACGCAGTATTTT
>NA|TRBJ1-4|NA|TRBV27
CASSLWGLGKLFF
TGTGCCAGCAGTTTGTGGGGGCTCGGAAAACTGTTTTTT
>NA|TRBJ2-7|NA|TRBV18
CASSPGHQTEQYF
TGTGCCAGCTCACCGGGACATCAAACCGAGCAGTACTTC
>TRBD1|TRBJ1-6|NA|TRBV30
CAWSAKGGGFSPLHF
TGTGCCTGGAGTGCAAAAGGGGGCGGATTTTCACCCCTCCACTTT
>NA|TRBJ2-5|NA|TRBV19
CASSTQGYQETQYF
TGTGCCAGTAGTACTCAGGGGTACCAAGAGACCCAGTACTTC
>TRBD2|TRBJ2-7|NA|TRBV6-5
CASSYHGGRTSGYEQYF
TGTGCCAGCAGTTACCATGGGGGTCGGACTAGCGGTTACGAGCAGTACTTC
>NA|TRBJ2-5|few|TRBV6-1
CASSNTQGKETQYF
TGTGCCAGCAGTAATACACAGGGAAAAGAGACCCAGTACTTC
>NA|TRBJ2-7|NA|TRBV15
CATSRAPGYSSYEQYF
TGTGCCACCAGCAGAGCTCCGGGTTATAGTTCCTACGAGCAGTACTTC
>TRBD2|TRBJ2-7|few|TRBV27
CASGNRGGAYEQYF
TGTGCCAGCGGAAACCGGGGGGGAGCCTACGAGCAGTACTTC
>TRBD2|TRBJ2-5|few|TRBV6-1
CASSLWLAGGQETQYF
TGTGCCAGCAGCCTTTGGCTAGCGGGGGGCCAAGAGACCCAGTACTTC
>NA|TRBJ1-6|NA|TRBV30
CAWSVRGVSYNSPLHF
TGTGCCTGGAGTGTACGAGGGGTCTCATATAATTCACCCCTCCACTTT
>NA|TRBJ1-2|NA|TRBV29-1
CSVERGTYGYTF
TGCAGCGTGGAACGGGGTACCTATGGCTACACCTTC
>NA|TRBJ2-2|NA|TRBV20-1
CSATGTSNTGELFF
TGCAGTGCTACCGGGACATCAAACACCGGGGAGCTGTTTTTT
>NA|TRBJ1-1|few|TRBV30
CAWSVMIDEAFF
TGTGCCTGGAGTGTAATGATTGATGAAGCTTTCTTT
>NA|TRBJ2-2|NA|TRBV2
CASRDTGWGSGELFF
TGTGCCAGCCGGGACACCGGGTGGGGGTCCGGGGAGCTGTTTTTT
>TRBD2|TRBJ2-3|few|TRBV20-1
CSAVSRGGYTDTQYF
TGCAGTGCTGTCAGCCGCGGGGGATACACAGATACGCAGTATTTT
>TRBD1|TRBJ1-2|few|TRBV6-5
CASSYARTGGGYGYTF
TGTGCCAGCAGTTACGCGAGGACAGGGGGGGGCTATGGCTACACCTTC
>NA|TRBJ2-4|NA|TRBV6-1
CASSEAAGTVNIQYF
TGTGCCAGCAGTGAAGCTGCAGGGACGGTGAACATTCAGTACTTC
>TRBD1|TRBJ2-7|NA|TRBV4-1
CASSPVDRFSYEQYF
TGCGCCAGCAGCCCTGTGGACAGGTTCTCCTACGAGCAGTACTTC
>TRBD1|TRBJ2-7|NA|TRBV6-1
CASSPSRTGLSYEQYF
TGTGCCAGCAGCCCCAGCCGGACAGGGCTCTCCTACGAGCAGTACTTC
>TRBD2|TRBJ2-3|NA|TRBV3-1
CASSRLWSSGGTDTQYF
TGTGCCAGCAGCCGCCTGTGGTCTAGCGGGGGCACAGATACGCAGTATTTT
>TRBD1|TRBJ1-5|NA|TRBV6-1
CASRGTGVRNQPQHF
TGTGCCAGCAGGGGGACAGGGGTCCGAAATCAGCCCCAGCATTTT
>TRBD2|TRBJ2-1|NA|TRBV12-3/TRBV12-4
CASSYATRLAGVYNEQFF
TGTGCCAGCAGTTATGCAACGAGACTAGCGGGGGTGTACAATGAGCAGTTCTTC
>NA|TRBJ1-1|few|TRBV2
CASSGDSNTEAFF
TGTGCCAGCAGTGGAGATTCGAACACTGAAGCTTTCTTT
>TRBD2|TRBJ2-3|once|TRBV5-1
CASSFSGGAEVTTDTQYF
TGCGCCAGCAGCTTTAGCGGGGGCGCCGAAGTAACCACAGATACGCAGTATTTT
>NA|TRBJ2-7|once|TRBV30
CALTTANSYEQYF
TGTGCTCTAACGACAGCAAACTCCTACGAGCAGTACTTC
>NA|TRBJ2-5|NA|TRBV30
CAWSVRRKETQYF
TGTGCCTGGAGTGTTCGACGGAAGGAGACCCAGTACTTC
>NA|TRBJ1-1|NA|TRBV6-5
CASSYSSLGGTEAFF
TGTGCCAGCAGTTACTCGAGTCTAGGAGGAACTGAAGCTTTCTTT
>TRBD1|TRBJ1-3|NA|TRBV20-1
CSASSSRGLLGNTIYF
TGCAGTGCTAGTTCCTCCAGGGGGCTCCTGGGAAACACCATATATTTT
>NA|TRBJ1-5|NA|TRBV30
CASSHGTNQPQHF
TGTGCCTCCTCCCATGGGACCAATCAGCCCCAGCATTTT
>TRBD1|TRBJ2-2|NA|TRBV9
CASRGQGPNTGELFF
TGTGCCAGCAGGGGACAGGGGCCGAACACCGGGGAGCTGTTTTTT
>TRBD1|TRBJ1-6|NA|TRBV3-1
CASSHPDVTGNSPLHF
TGTGCCAGCAGCCATCCTGATGTGACAGGGAACTCACCCCTCCACTTT
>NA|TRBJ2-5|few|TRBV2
CASSVSVRGTETQYF
TGTGCCAGCAGTGTGTCGGTGAGAGGGACGGAGACCCAGTACTTC
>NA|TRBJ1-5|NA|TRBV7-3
CASSLKDRGQISNQPQHF
TGTGCCAGCAGCTTAAAAGATCGTGGACAAATTAGCAATCAGCCCCAGCATTTT
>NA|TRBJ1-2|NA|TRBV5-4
CASSPGILNNYGYTF
TGTGCCAGCAGCCCCGGGATCCTAAACAACTATGGCTACACCTTC
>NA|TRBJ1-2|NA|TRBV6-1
CASSPPGNYGYTF
TGTGCCAGCAGCCCTCCAGGGAACTATGGCTACACCTTC
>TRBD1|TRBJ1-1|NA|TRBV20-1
CSAGKGANTEAFF
TGCAGTGCAGGAAAGGGGGCGAACACTGAAGCTTTCTTT
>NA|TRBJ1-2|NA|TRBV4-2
CASSQFYGGTGGYTF
TGTGCCAGCAGCCAATTTTATGGGGGGACTGGTGGCTACACCTTC
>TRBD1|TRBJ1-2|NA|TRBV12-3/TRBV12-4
CASSPTGGTFYGYTF
TGTGCCAGCAGCCCCACAGGGGGCACGTTCTATGGCTACACCTTC